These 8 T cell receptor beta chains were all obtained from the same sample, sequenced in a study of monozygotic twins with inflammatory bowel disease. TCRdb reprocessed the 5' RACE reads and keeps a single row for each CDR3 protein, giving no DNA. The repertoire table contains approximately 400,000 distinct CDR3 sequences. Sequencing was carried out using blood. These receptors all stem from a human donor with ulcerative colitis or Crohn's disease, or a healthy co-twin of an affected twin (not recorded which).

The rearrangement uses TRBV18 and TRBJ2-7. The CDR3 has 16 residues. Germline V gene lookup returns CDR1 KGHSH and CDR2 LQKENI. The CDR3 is CASSPISSRQSYEQYF.

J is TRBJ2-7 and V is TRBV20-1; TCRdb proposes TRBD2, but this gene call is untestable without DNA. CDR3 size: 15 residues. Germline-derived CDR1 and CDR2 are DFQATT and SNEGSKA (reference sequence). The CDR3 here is CSARDLGRLSYEQYF.

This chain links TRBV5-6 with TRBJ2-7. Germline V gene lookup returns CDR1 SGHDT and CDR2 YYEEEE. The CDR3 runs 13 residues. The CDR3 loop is CASSSRRSYEQYF.

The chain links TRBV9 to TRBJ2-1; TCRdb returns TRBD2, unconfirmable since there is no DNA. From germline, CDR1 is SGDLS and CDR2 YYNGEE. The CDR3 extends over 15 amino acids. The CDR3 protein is CASSSGSFPNNEQFF.

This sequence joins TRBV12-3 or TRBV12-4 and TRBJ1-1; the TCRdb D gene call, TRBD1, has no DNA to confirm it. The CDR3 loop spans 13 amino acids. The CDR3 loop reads CASSIQGGTEAFF.

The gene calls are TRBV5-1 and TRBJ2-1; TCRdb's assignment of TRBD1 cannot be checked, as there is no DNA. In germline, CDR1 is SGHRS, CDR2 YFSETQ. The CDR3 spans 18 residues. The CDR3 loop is CASSLGSPLAGALNEQFF.

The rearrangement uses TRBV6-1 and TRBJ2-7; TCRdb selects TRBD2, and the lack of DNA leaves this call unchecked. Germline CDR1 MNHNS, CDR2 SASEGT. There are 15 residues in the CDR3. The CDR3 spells CASTDRTSGKYEQYF.

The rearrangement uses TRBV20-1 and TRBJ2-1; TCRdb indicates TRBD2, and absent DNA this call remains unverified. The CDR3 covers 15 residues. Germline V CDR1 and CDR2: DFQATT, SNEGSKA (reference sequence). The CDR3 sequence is CSAREPSGRTNEMFF.